This T cell receptor (beta chain) was profiled in a study of blood T cell repertoires in COVID-19. Germline loops: CDR1 LGHNA, CDR2 YSLEER. V lost 1 base, J lost 5 bases, and 6 bases lay in between. This CDR3 region has 12 residues. Original methodology: Amplifying reference gene primers gave estimates of nucleated cell counts. Profiled with immunoSEQ multiplex PCR; TCRdb holds only in-frame clones, not every one. V, J and clone size reflect that table, while D and trimming were determined from the DNA. This table has 200,000 to 300,000 clones, around 86% appearing once. Input material: peripheral blood. The clonotype was recovered from a woman aged 40 to 50 who had recovered from COVID-19. This rearrangement joins TRBV4-3 to TRBJ2-7; tentative D call: TRBD2 (6 bases). The CDR3 region is CASSQGGDEQYF. CDR3 in DNA: TGCGCCAGCAGCCAAGGGGGGGACGAGCAGTACTTC.